This entry describes one T cell receptor beta chain. This sample includes further DNA sequences coding for the same CDR3. The data were taken from a study of blood T cell repertoires in COVID-19. The wider study: Nucleic acid was either cDNA or gDNA, and it came from T cells, B-cell-depleted T cells, or PBMCs.

Participant reports of clinical history set cohort assignment. Cohort 3 donors counted as recovered after two negative PCRs, clearance, or resolved symptoms. Deletions cut 6 bases from V and 4 bases from J, with 12 bases between. The CDR3 extends over 13 amino acids. Original analysis: How many nucleated cells were present was estimated from reference gene primer amplification. The method was immunoSEQ multiplex PCR; TCRdb's version includes in-frame clones alone and lacks a portion of them. D and trimming come from the DNA, and the V and J calls and clone size come from that table. The table includes 300,000 to 350,000 clones, about 88% detected once.

Material: PBMCs or T cells enriched from blood (not recorded which). This clonotype was sampled from a woman between 25 and 40 years old who had recovered from COVID-19. The genes are TRBV12-3 or TRBV12-4 and TRBJ1-2; the D gene is possibly TRBD1 (6 bases). The CDR3 region is CASSLTGSYGYTF. In DNA, the CDR3 is TGTGCCAGCAGCCTAACAGGGAGCTATGGCTACACCTTC.